These 12 T cell receptor beta chains originate from one sample sequenced in a study of blood T cell repertoires in COVID-19. Measured with immunoSEQ multiplex PCR; TCRdb has only the in-frame clones, and not every one. Among a few hundred thousand clones listed, around 81% were seen once. The material sequenced was PBMCs or T cells enriched from blood (not recorded which). Receptor source: a middle-aged woman with acute COVID-19.

This sequence joins TRBV9 and TRBJ1-1, with 8 bases identical to TRBD1. With 4 bases clipped from V and 3 bases from J, the junction kept 8 bases outside the gene matches. Germline V gives CDR1 SGDLS, CDR2 YYNGEE. CDR3 length: 15 residues. The CDR3 region is CASSPAGGAYTEAFF. The CDR3 coding sequence is TGTGCCAGCAGCCCAGCAGGGGGCGCGTACACTGAAGCTTTCTTT.

This chain joins TRBV5-4 and TRBJ2-7; no clear D. Germline lookup yields CDR1 SGHNT and CDR2 YYREEE (reference sequence). The germline V and J ends were trimmed by 4 bases and 3 bases, with 17 bases remaining between them. The CDR3 extends over 15 amino acids. CDR3 DNA sequence: TGTGCCAGCAGCCCCCCCGGAAGATCGGGCTACGAGCAGTACTTC. It specifies CASSPPGRSGYEQYF.

The chain links TRBV3-1 (or the pseudogene TRBV3-2) to TRBJ1-4, with 7 bases that match TRBD1. V dropped 4 bases and J dropped 8; count of bases not matched to a gene: 7. CDR1 and CDR2 from the germline V gene are LGHDT and YNNKEL (reference sequence). The CDR3 spans 14 residues. The CDR3 coding sequence is TGTGCCAGCAGCCCCTCGACAGGGCGGGAAAAACTGTTTTTT. It specifies CASSPSTGREKLFF.

This clone was detected a few times. The CDR3 coding sequence is TGTGCCACCAGTGATTCACTAGTCGACGAGCAGTACTTC. Translating gives CATSDSLVDEQYF. The chain is built from TRBV24-1 and TRBJ2-7, with D perhaps matching TRBD2 (5 bases). V was trimmed by 2 bases and J by 5 bases, leaving 9 bases between them. The CDR3 sequence is 13 residues long. From germline, CDR1 is KGHDR and CDR2 SFDVKD.

This clone was detected many times. The rearrangement links TRBV6-4 to TRBJ2-3; 11 bases fit TRBD2. The germline V gene has CDR1 MRHNA and CDR2 SNTAGT. This CDR3 comprises 15 residues. The V and J ends lost 3 bases and 4 bases, in that order; junction bases with no gene match: 3. The CDR3 protein is CASSEELAGADTQYF. Written as DNA, the CDR3 is TGTGCCAGCAGTGAGGAACTAGCGGGAGCAGATACGCAGTATTTT.

This clone appeared a single time. This chain uses TRBV21-1 with TRBJ1-4; no DNA check was done on the table's D call, TRBD1. TRBV21-1 is termed a pseudogene. CDR3 size: 18 residues. The CDR3, as DNA: TGTGCCAGCAGCACTCCTACGGGACATTCAGAAGAGAATGAAAAACTGTTTTTT. Translated, it gives CASSTPTGHSEENEKLFF.

The chain joins TRBV19 to TRBJ1-1; D is unclear. V was shortened by 6 bases and J by 8 bases, with 13 bases between the two germline ends. Germline lookup yields CDR1 LNHDA and CDR2 SQIVND (reference sequence). The CDR3 is 12 amino acids. Here the CDR3 DNA reads TGTGCCAGTAGAGACCCGAGGGCCGAAGCTTTCTTT. It codes for CASRDPRAEAFF. The variable domain in full, with the rest retrieved from reference TRBV19 and TRBJ1-1, is DGGITQSPKYLFRKEGQNVTLSCEQNLNHDAMYWYRQDPGQGLRLIYYSQIVNDFQKGDIAEGYSVSREKKESFPLTVTSAQKNPTAFYLCASRDPRAEAFFGQGTRLTVV.

In this sample, this clone turned up once. This chain uses TRBV4-3 with TRBJ2-1; D not resolved. Trimming shortened V by 0 bases and J by 2 bases, and 11 bases separated the two germline ends. The germline gives CDR1 LGHNA, CDR2 YSLEER. CDR3 length: 16 residues. The DNA for the CDR3 is TGCGCCAGCAGCCAAGATCCGGGTATGACCTACAATGAGCAGTTCTTC. Translated, it gives CASSQDPGMTYNEQFF.

The CDR3 bases are TGCGCCAGCAGCCAGACTGCTAGCACAGATACGCAGTATTTT. Its protein product is CASSQTASTDTQYF. The chain employs TRBV5-1 and TRBJ2-3, with D hard to call. CDR1 and CDR2 (germline): SGHRS, YFSETQ. The V end was cut by 4 bases, the J end by 0 bases, with 9 bases between. This CDR3 is built from 14 residues.

There are a few counts of this clone. The chain uses TRBV18 and TRBJ2-1; D is perhaps TRBD1 (6 bases). Germline V gives CDR1 KGHSH, CDR2 LQKENI. The ends were cut back, 6 bases at V and 5 bases at J, with 11 bases in the middle. The CDR3 is 13 amino acids. The CDR3 bases are TGTGCCAGCTCCCGGGGACAAAACAATGAGCAGTTCTTC. Translated, it gives CASSRGQNNEQFF. The entire variable domain, with the rest obtained from reference TRBV18 and TRBJ2-1, is as follows: NAGVMQNPRHLVRRRGQEARLRCSPMKGHSHVYWYRQLPEEGLKFMVYLQKENIIDESGMPKERFSAEFPKEGPSILRIQQVVRGDSAAYFCASSRGQNNEQFFGPGTRLTVL.

This chain uses TRBV9 with TRBJ2-3; D is ambiguous. The germline V and J ends were trimmed by 0 bases and 0 bases, with 5 bases remaining between them. CDR3 length: 14 amino acids. In germline, CDR1 is SGDLS, CDR2 YYNGEE. The DNA for the CDR3 is TGTGCCAGCAGCGTAGCTACCAGCACAGATACGCAGTATTTT. It encodes CASSVATSTDTQYF.

The chain couples TRBV5-1 to TRBJ1-2; D is perhaps TRBD1 (5 bases). CDR1 SGHRS and CDR2 YFSETQ come from the germline V gene. With 3 bases removed from V and 8 bases from J, the gap between germline ends came to 14 bases. The CDR3 is 13 residues long. CDR3 DNA: TGCGCCAGCAGCTGGGAGGGGATCCAGGGCTACACCTTC. Translation gives CASSWEGIQGYTF.